Shown below are 23 T cell receptor beta chains from a single sample sequenced in a study of shared clonotypes between healthy human individuals. The table came from immunoSEQ multiplex PCR; TCRdb's copy has only in-frame clones and leaves some out. The sample lists 2 million to 3 million clones, 80% to 95% occurring once. The specimen sequenced was naive CD4+ T cells from PBMCs. The subset: CD45RA+ positively selected. The receptors originated from a man in his late teens or twenties in good health. Some clones in this sample may be carry-over from other donors' samples.

In regard to this clone: The same CDR3 also results from other DNA sequences found in this sample. The V gene is TRBV28, the J gene TRBJ1-2, with a possible D match to TRBD1 (6 bases). This CDR3 contains 14 residues. The germline V and J ends were trimmed by 3 bases and 4 bases, with 12 bases remaining between them. Looked up from germline, CDR1 is MDHEN and CDR2 is SYDVKM. The CDR3 DNA reads TGTGCCAGCAGTTTGGCAGGGGCGTCCTATGGCTACACCTTC. Its translation: CASSLAGASYGYTF.

This chain links TRBV29-1 with TRBJ1-1, with TRBD1 matching 7 bases. The CDR3 is made up of 17 amino acids. Germline CDR1 reads SQVTM; CDR2 reads ANQGSEA. J was trimmed by 1 base and V by 3 bases; bases with no gene match: 14. Here the CDR3 reads CSVEKRGTGQSNTEAFF. The CDR3 DNA reads as TGCAGCGTTGAGAAGAGAGGTACGGGACAGTCGAACACTGAAGCTTTCTTT.

The rearrangement links TRBV2 to TRBJ1-3; no firm D call. CDR1 is SNHLY and CDR2 is FYNNEI in the germline V gene. The CDR3 spans 13 residues. V lost 7 bases and J lost 1, with 8 bases in between. CDR3 DNA: TGTGCCAGCACCCCCGAATCTGGAAACACCATATATTTT. Protein product: CASTPESGNTIYF.

This clone was detected only once. This chain uses TRBV11-2 with TRBJ1-5, with D unclear. In germline, CDR1 is SGHAT, CDR2 FQNNGV. Trimming took off 5 bases at V and 5 bases at J, with 13 bases between the two ends. CDR3 length: 14 residues. The CDR3 DNA sequence: TGTGCCAGCAGCCCTAGCAGGAGGGATCAGCCCCAGCATTTT. It yields the protein CASSPSRRDQPQHF.

J is TRBJ2-2 and V is TRBV9; TRBD1 aligns across 7 bases. The CDR3 spans 16 residues. Germline trimming cut 1 base from V and 0 bases from J; bases unmatched to any gene: 3. Germline V gene data show CDR1 as SGDLS and CDR2 as YYNGEE. DNA for the CDR3: TGTGCCAGCAGCGTACCGGGACAGACGAACACCGGGGAGCTGTTTTTT. Its translation: CASSVPGQTNTGELFF.

This chain joins TRBV30 and TRBJ1-2, with 7 bases identical to TRBD1. The junction had 5 bases not matched to a gene; V was cut back by 2 bases and J by 8 bases. Germline CDR1 GTSNPN, CDR2 SVGIG (reference sequence). The CDR3 sequence is 12 residues long. CDR3 region: CAWSPTGEGYTF. CDR3 coding DNA: TGTGCCTGGAGTCCCACAGGGGAAGGCTACACCTTC.

In its sample, this clone was seen a few times. Other nucleotide sequences in the sample specify the same CDR3. The rearrangement links TRBV5-1 to TRBJ2-3; 12 bases are shared with TRBD2. Per the germline V gene, CDR1 is SGHRS and CDR2 is YFSETQ. The CDR3 sequence is 16 residues long. V was clipped by 4 bases and J by 0 bases; unmatched bases: 3. In DNA form, the CDR3 reads TGCGCCAGCAGCCCCGGGACTAGCGGGAGCACAGATACGCAGTATTTT. Protein sequence: CASSPGTSGSTDTQYF.

The J gene is TRBJ1-2, the V gene TRBV5-1, with TRBD1 as a possible D gene (6 bases). The CDR3 is 16 amino acids. CDR1 and CDR2 (germline): SGHRS, YFSETQ. V lost 0 bases to trimming and J lost 3 bases, with 15 bases between them. For the CDR3, the DNA is TGCGCCAGCAGCTTGGCCGGACAGAATCGCGACTATGGCTACACCTTC. This gives the protein CASSLAGQNRDYGYTF.

This clone was found once. J is TRBJ2-7 and V is TRBV28, with D possibly TRBD2 on 5 matching bases. The CDR3 is 14 residues long. Germline-derived CDR1 and CDR2 are MDHEN and SYDVKM. V was cut by 3 bases and J by 3 bases, with 12 bases left in between. CDR3 loop: CASSFGGSVYEQYF. DNA of the CDR3: TGTGCCAGCAGTTTCGGTGGGAGTGTCTACGAGCAGTACTTC.

Turning to this clone: Different DNA sequences within this sample yield the same CDR3. This chain joins TRBV20-1 and TRBJ2-3, with D tentatively TRBD1 (6 bases). The CDR3 covers 11 residues. Trimming shortened V by 5 bases and J by 7 bases, and 10 bases separated the two germline ends. The germline V gene encodes CDR1 DFQATT and CDR2 SNEGSKA (reference sequence). The CDR3: CSAAQGNTQYF. The CDR3 DNA is TGCAGTGCTGCCCAGGGGAATACGCAGTATTTT.

The chain employs TRBV2 and TRBJ1-2, with D perhaps matching TRBD1 (5 bases). Germline CDR1 is SNHLY and CDR2 is FYNNEI. CDR3 length: 17 residues. V was pared by 6 bases and J by 4 bases, with 24 bases between. The chain's CDR3 is CASSPTRDGNFLYGYTF. CDR3 sequence (DNA): TGTGCCAGCAGCCCAACTCGGGACGGTAACTTTCTCTATGGCTACACCTTC.

The chain recombines TRBV18 with TRBJ2-7; TRBD1 might be the D (5 bases). V was pared by 2 bases and J by 0 bases, with 11 bases between. This CDR3 comprises 15 residues. Germline CDR1 and CDR2: KGHSH and LQKENI. CDR3 nucleotide sequence: TGTGCCAGCTCACCATATTGGGGCGTCTCCTACGAGCAGTACTTC. This encodes CASSPYWGVSYEQYF.

This chain joins TRBV25-1 and TRBJ1-3; D gene unclear. The CDR3 consists of 15 residues. The ends were cut back, 3 bases at V and 5 bases at J, with 14 bases in the middle. Looked up from germline, CDR1 is MGHDK and CDR2 is SYGVNS. In DNA, the CDR3 is TGTGCCAGCAGTGAGGATGGCGCGACCCGAAACACCATATATTTT. Protein product: CASSEDGATRNTIYF.

V gene TRBV28 combines with J gene TRBJ2-5; 11 bases fit TRBD2. V trimming: 1 base; J trimming: 2 bases; junction bases outside the gene matches: 3. Looked up from germline, CDR1 is MDHEN and CDR2 is SYDVKM. CDR3 size: 16 residues. CDR3 amino acids: CASSLYGTSGQETQYF. CDR3 DNA: TGTGCCAGCAGTTTATACGGGACTAGCGGACAAGAGACCCAGTACTTC.

On this clone itself: At one of its ends the junction is not consistent with the germline gene, which may arise from a read error. The genes are TRBV7-9 and TRBJ2-7, with 8 nucleotides matching TRBD2. The CDR3 runs 15 residues. The germline V gene has CDR1 SEHNR and CDR2 FQNEAQ (reference sequence). The CDR3 nucleotides are TGTGCCAGCAGCCGGGAGAGCGGGAGTACCTACGGGCAGTACTTC. Its translation: CASSRESGSTYGQYF.

The gene calls are TRBV30 and TRBJ2-7; D is possibly TRBD1 (6 bases). CDR3 size: 13 residues. The germline V gene encodes CDR1 GTSNPN and CDR2 SVGIG (reference sequence). The V and J ends lost 1 base and 1 base respectively, with 8 bases between them. The CDR3 DNA follows: TGTGCCTGGAGTGCAGGGGAGTCCTACGAGCAGTACTTC. Amino acids: CAWSAGESYEQYF. Together with reference TRBV30 and TRBJ2-7, the CDR3 gives the full variable domain: SQTIHQWPATLVQPVGSPLSLECTVEGTSNPNLYWYRQAAGRGLQLLFYSVGIGQISSEVPQNLSASRPQDRQFILSSKKLLLSDSGFYLCAWSAGESYEQYFGPGTRLTVT.

J is TRBJ2-7 and V is TRBV29-1; 8 bases are shared with TRBD1. The ends lost 7 bases at V and 3 bases at J; junction bases unmatched: 5. CDR3 length: 12 amino acids. From germline, CDR1 is SQVTM and CDR2 ANQGSEA. CDR3 sequence reads: CSGSDRGYEQYF. The DNA of the CDR3 is TGCAGCGGGAGTGACAGGGGCTACGAGCAGTACTTC.

The chain joins TRBV27 to TRBJ2-1; 13 positions match TRBD2. With 3 bases clipped from V and 2 bases from J, the junction kept 13 bases outside the gene matches. The V gene's germline CDR1 is MNHEY and CDR2 SMNVEV (reference sequence). The CDR3 runs to 20 residues. The CDR3 protein is CASSFRASTSGRAAYNEQFF. The CDR3 coding sequence is TGTGCCAGCAGTTTTAGAGCCTCAACTAGCGGGAGGGCCGCCTACAATGAGCAGTTCTTC.

The chain employs TRBV2 and TRBJ1-2, with 7 positions matching TRBD1. The CDR3 is made up of 13 amino acids. V shed 6 bases, J shed 2 bases, and the junction held 3 bases outside the gene matches. Germline V lookup: CDR1 SNHLY, CDR2 FYNNEI. The CDR3 DNA follows: TGTGCCAGCAGATTACAGGGGAACTATGGCTACACCTTC. Its translation is CASRLQGNYGYTF.

V usage is TRBV15 and J usage is TRBJ2-2; 7 bases match TRBD1. Germline V gives CDR1 LNHNV, CDR2 YYDKDF (reference sequence). V dropped 1 base and J dropped 4; count of bases not matched to a gene: 3. This CDR3 spans 15 amino acids. CDR3 in amino acids: CATSRGDRSTGELFF. Here the CDR3 DNA reads TGTGCCACCAGCAGAGGGGACAGATCCACCGGGGAGCTGTTTTTT. Drawing the rest from reference TRBV15 and TRBJ2-2, the complete variable domain is DAMVIQNPRYQVTQFGKPVTLSCSQTLNHNVMYWYQQKSSQAPKLLFHYYDKDFNNEADTPDNFQSRRPNTSFCFLDIRSPGLGDTAMYLCATSRGDRSTGELFFGEGSRLTVL.

J is TRBJ1-2 and V is TRBV7-9, with TRBD1 matching over 9 bases. This CDR3 comprises 14 residues. From germline, CDR1 is SEHNR and CDR2 FQNEAQ (reference sequence). V lost 4 bases, J lost 7 bases, and 7 bases stayed unmatched. In nucleotides, the CDR3 is TGTGCCAGCAGCTACGGACAGGGGAGTCGTGGCTACACCTTC. Amino acids: CASSYGQGSRGYTF.

This chain connects TRBV10-2 to TRBJ2-5; TRBD2 matches 10 bases. The end of the DNA fits TRBJ2-7 better, so the J call may be wrong. Per the germline V gene, CDR1 is WSHSY and CDR2 is SAAADI. The CDR3 totals 14 residues. The DNA for the CDR3 is TGCGCCAGCCGGCAAACTAGCGGGGTCTACGAGCAGTACTTC. It yields the protein CASRQTSGVYEQYF.

Note on this clone: It may be a read error: a sequence one base away is much more abundant. This chain uses TRBV13 with TRBJ1-1; D remains ambiguous. CDR1 PRHDT and CDR2 FYEKMQ come from the germline V gene (reference sequence). Trimming pared 1 base from V and 1 base from J, leaving 4 bases between. This CDR3 comprises 13 residues. The CDR3 spells CASSLDGNTEAFF. The CDR3, as DNA: TGTGCCAGCAGCTTAGACGGGAACACTGAAGCTTTCTTT.